This TCR beta chain was retrieved from a study of blood T cell repertoires in COVID-19. Between the trimmed V and J ends, which lost 4 bases and 4 bases, there was a span of 11 bases. The germline gives CDR1 SQVTM, CDR2 ANQGSEA. The CDR3 is made up of 13 amino acids. This table comes from immunoSEQ multiplex PCR, and its TCRdb copy is limited to in-frame clones, with some not included. Among tens of thousands of clones, roughly 84% were seen once, and the ten largest hold around 30%. This sequence originates from a woman of 80 years or more with active or convalescent COVID-19. Material for sequencing was peripheral blood. The chain has TRBV29-1 and TRBJ1-3, with D perhaps TRBD1 (6 bases). For the CDR3, the DNA is TGCAGCGTTGGTGGGGGCGAGGGAAACACCATATATTTT. Translation gives CSVGGGEGNTIYF.